This T cell receptor (beta chain) was documented in a study of regulatory T cells in long-lasting Graves disease. The authors built TCR beta libraries using iRepertoire HTBI primers and Arm-PCR of CDR3 regions. TCRdb re-called the multiplex PCR reads through MiXCR, storing one row per CDR3 protein. The table records about 500,000 distinct CDR3 sequences, 12% of them present only once. In this sample, this clonotype turned up a few times. Time point noted: newly diagnosed GD, antithyroid drugs for less than 3 months. PBMC-extracted RNA yielded the TCR library. The CDR3 sequence is 14 residues long. Per the germline V gene, CDR1 is SEHNR and CDR2 is FQNEAQ (reference sequence). Trimming left V 1 base short and J 5 bases short, with 11 bases between. The same specimen was also included in a second study, on T cells in Graves' hyperthyroidism and ophthalmopathy.

The sequence came from a woman between 25 and 40 years old with Graves disease. The rearrangement links TRBV7-9 to TRBJ1-2; no firm D call. This sample comprised peripheral blood mononuclear cells (PBMCs), obtained at new diagnosis, from a patient treated with antithyroid drugs. The CDR3 DNA is TGTGCCAGCAGCTTAGGACCCGGGATGTATGGCTACACCTTC. Amino acid sequence: CASSLGPGMYGYTF.